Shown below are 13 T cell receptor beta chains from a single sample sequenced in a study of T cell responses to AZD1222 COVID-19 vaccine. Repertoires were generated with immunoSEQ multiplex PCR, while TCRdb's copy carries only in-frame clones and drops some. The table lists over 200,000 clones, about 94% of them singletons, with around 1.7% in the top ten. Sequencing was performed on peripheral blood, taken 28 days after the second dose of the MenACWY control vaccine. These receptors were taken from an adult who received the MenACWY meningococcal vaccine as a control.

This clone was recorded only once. The CDR3 is CSVPLQGVDTF. CDR3 in DNA: TGCAGCGTACCCTTACAGGGAGTTGACACCTTC. V and J are TRBV29-1 and TRBJ1-2; TRBD1 is a possible D gene (6 bases). CDR1 and CDR2 (germline): SQVTM, ANQGSEA. With 6 bases removed from V and 12 bases from J, the gap between germline ends came to 17 bases. This CDR3 region has 11 residues.

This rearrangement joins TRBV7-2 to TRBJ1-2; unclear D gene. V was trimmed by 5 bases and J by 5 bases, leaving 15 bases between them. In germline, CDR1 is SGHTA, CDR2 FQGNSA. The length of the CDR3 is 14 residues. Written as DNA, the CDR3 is TGTGCCAGCAGCCCCATTGGAGCAGCATATGGCTACACCTTC. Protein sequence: CASSPIGAAYGYTF.

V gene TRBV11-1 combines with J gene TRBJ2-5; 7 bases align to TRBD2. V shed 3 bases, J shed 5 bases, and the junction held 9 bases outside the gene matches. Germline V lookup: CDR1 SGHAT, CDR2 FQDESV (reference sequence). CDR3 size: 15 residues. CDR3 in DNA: TGTGCCAGCAGCTTTGGTGGGGGGGTGAGGGAGACCCAGTACTTC. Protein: CASSFGGGVRETQYF.

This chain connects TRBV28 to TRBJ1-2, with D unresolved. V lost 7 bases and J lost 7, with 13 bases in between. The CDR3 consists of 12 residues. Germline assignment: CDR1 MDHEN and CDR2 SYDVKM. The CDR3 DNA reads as TGTGCCAGCAATAGAGACACGGTTGGCTACACCTTC. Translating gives CASNRDTVGYTF.

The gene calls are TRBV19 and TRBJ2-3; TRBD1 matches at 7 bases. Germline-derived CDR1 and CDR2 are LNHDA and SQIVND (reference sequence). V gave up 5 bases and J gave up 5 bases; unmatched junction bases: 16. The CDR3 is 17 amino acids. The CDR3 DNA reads TGTGCCAGTAGTCCCCCCCGGTGGGACAGCAGTAGAGATACGCAGTATTTT. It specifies CASSPPRWDSSRDTQYF.

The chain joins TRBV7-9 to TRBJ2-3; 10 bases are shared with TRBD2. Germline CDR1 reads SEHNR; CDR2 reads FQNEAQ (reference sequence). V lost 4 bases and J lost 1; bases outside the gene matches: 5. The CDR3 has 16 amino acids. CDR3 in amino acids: CASSSSGGWGTDTQYF. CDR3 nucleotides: TGTGCCAGCAGCTCTAGCGGGGGCTGGGGCACAGATACGCAGTATTTT.

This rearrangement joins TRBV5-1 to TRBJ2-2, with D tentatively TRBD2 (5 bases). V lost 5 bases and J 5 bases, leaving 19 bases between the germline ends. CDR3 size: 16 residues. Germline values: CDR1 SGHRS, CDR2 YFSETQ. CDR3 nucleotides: TGCGCCAGCAGAAAGGCGGGCTCGGCGGTGACCGGGGAGCTGTTTTTT. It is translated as CASRKAGSAVTGELFF. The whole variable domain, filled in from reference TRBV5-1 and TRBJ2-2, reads KAGVTQTPRYLIKTRGQQVTLSCSPISGHRSVSWYQQTPGQGLQFLFEYFSETQRNKGNFPGRFSGRQFSNSRSEMNVSTLELGDSALYLCASRKAGSAVTGELFFGEGSRLTVL.

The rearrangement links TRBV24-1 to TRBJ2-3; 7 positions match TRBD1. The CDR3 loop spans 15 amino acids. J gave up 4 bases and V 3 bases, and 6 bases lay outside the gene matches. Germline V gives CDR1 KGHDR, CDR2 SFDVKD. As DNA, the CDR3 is TGTGCCACCAGTGATCCGACAGGGTTCTCAGATACGCAGTATTTT. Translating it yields CATSDPTGFSDTQYF.

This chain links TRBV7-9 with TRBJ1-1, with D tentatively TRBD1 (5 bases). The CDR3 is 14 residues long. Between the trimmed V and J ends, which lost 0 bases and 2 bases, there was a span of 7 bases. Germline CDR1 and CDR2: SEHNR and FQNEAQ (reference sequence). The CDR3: CASSLAGPNTEAFF. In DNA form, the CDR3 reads TGTGCCAGCAGCTTAGCGGGACCTAACACTGAAGCTTTCTTT.

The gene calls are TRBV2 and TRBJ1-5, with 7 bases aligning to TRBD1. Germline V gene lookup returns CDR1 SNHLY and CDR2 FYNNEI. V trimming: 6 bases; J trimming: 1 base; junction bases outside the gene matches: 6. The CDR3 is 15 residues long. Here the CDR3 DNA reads TGTGCCAGCAGCCCCGTGGGACAGAGCAATCAGCCCCAGCATTTT. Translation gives CASSPVGQSNQPQHF.

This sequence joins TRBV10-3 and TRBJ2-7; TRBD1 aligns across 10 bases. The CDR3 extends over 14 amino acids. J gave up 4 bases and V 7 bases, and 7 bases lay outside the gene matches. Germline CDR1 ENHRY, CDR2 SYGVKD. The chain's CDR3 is CAIKRGTGEYEQYF. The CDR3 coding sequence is TGTGCCATCAAGAGGGGGACAGGGGAGTACGAGCAGTACTTC.

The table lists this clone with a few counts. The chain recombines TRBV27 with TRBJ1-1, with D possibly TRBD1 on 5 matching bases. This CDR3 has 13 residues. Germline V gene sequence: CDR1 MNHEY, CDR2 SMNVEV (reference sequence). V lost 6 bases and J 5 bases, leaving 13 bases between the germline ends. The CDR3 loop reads CASRSQGWTEAFF. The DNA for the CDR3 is TGTGCCAGCAGATCCCAGGGTTGGACTGAAGCTTTCTTT.

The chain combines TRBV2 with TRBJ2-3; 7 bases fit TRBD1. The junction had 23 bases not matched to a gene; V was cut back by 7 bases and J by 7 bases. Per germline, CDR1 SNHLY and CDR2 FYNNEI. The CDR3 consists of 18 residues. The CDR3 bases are TGTGCCAGCACGGGCAGCAGGGACAGAGGGTCAGACAGAAATACGCAGTATTTT. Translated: CASTGSRDRGSDRNTQYF. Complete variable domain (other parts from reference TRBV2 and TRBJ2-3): EPEVTQTPSHQVTQMGQEVILRCVPISNHLYFYWYRQILGQKVEFLVSFYNNEISEKSEIFDDQFSVERPDGSNFTLKIRSTKLEDSAMYFCASTGSRDRGSDRNTQYFGPGTRLTVL.